This TCR beta chain comes out of a study of cytomegalovirus exposure and HLA in healthy donors. Of note for this clone: Its antigen is not known.

Study-level points and caveats: It was approximately 160 TCR beta chains that were listed as cytomegalovirus-associated.

This CDR3 has 15 amino acids. Trimming at V came to 6 bases and at J to 1 base, leaving 6 bases not matched to a gene. Per the germline V gene, CDR1 is LGHNA and CDR2 is YSLEER. 13 Jbeta primers and 60 Vbeta primers were used for the PCR. Generated by immunoSEQ multiplex PCR, the TCRdb table keeps only in-frame clones and is missing some. Among 150,000 to 200,000 clones listed, around 80% were seen once. The sequence was collected from a male donor in good health and CMV-seropositive. The rearrangement uses TRBV4-3 and TRBJ1-1; 9 bases are a match to TRBD1. The sequenced material came from PBMCs. The CDR3 DNA sequence: TGCGCCAGCAGAAGGGACAGGGTGGGGAACACTGAAGCTTTCTTT. Its translation is CASRRDRVGNTEAFF.